What follows describes a single T cell receptor (beta chain). This specimen belongs to a study of control samples from healthy donors and cancer patients. Assay used: immunoSEQ multiplex PCR; TCRdb lists only in-frame clones, some missing. In the table there are approximately 79,000 clones, around nine tenths of which are singletons. The CDR3 has 11 residues. Germline CDR1 SEHNR, CDR2 FQNEAQ (reference sequence). V lost 9 bases and J 1 base, leaving 7 bases between the germline ends. What was sequenced was blood. The V and J genes are TRBV7-9 and TRBJ2-7; tentatively, D is TRBD1 (6 bases). The receptor's source is a man in his fifties or sixties in good health. DNA of the CDR3: TGTGCCAGTACAGGGTCCTACGAGCAGTACTTC. Protein: CASTGSYEQYF.